This TCR beta chain derives from a study of T cells after yellow fever vaccination. On the study more broadly: Fractions low in cell number were prepared with SMART-Seq v4 Ultra Low Input. Findings of the study overall: Although most clonotypes did not, a small share appeared in both CD4 and CD8 compartments. Highly abundant clonotypes carried over from the bulk population could end up in FACS-sorted repertoires as contaminants. At around 95% for CD4 and about 91% for CD8, most primary-vaccination clones showed up again after the booster.

In this sample, this clonotype turned up a few times. Its antigen is not known. TCRdb re-derived calls from the 5' RACE reads in MiXCR, one entry per CDR3 protein. The profile covers fewer than 500,000 distinct CDR3 sequences, with roughly a sixth appearing a single time and roughly a sixth taken by the ten largest. Germline V CDR1 and CDR2: SGHVS, FNYEAQ. The junction had 10 bases not matched to a gene; V was cut back by 4 bases and J by 4 bases. The CDR3 is 16 residues long. The material was PBMCs, obtained before the yellow fever booster vaccination. The chain combines TRBV7-6 with TRBJ2-1; 7 nucleotides agree with TRBD1. The receptor was isolated from a man aged 18 to 29 who received the YFV17D yellow fever vaccine. The CDR3 reads CASSSPWGQKYNEQFF. CDR3 DNA sequence: TGTGCCAGCAGCTCCCCATGGGGACAGAAATACAATGAGCAGTTCTTC.